Presented here are 26 T cell receptor beta chains from one specimen sequenced in a study of blood T cell repertoires in COVID-19 (TCRdb year 2020). Receptor amplification or capture employed the immunoSEQ multiplex PCR assay. The source is immuneACCESS, and TCRdb retained only in-frame sequences with V and J called. Part of the clones is not carried over; for the studies checked, unresolved V genes explain less than half of this, and the remainder is unexplained. The sample data list 210,000 or so clones, and around 81% of these were observed just once. 3.5% to 5.5% of the sample is held by the ten biggest clonotypes. What was sequenced was PBMCs or T cells enriched from blood (not recorded which). The receptors here all came from a man aged 25-40 years with acute COVID-19.

The chain has TRBV5-4 and TRBJ1-4; the match to TRBD1 covers 7 bases. CDR1 is SGHNT, CDR2 YYREEE, per germline (reference sequence). The CDR3 has 13 amino acids. V lost 1 base and J lost 7; bases outside the gene matches: 1. Here the CDR3 DNA reads TGTGCCAGCAGCTTGACAGGGGTTGAAAAACTGTTTTTT. Translation: CASSLTGVEKLFF.

V and J are TRBV21-1 and TRBJ2-7; TRBD1 is taken as the D call from the table, unchecked against the DNA. TRBV21-1 is listed as a pseudogene. The CDR3 covers 17 residues. CDR3 sequence: CASSKVRGQGKFYEQYF. The DNA for the CDR3 is TGTGCCAGCAGCAAAGTAAGGGGACAGGGTAAGTTCTACGAGCAGTACTTC.

This clone was observed a handful of times. The chain carries TRBV18 and TRBJ1-1; D unclear. This CDR3 has 12 amino acids. V was shortened by 2 bases and J by 5 bases, with 6 bases between the two germline ends. CDR1 and CDR2 (germline): KGHSH, LQKENI. The CDR3 DNA follows: TGTGCCAGCTCACCATCGGTTACTGAAGCTTTCTTT. Translation gives CASSPSVTEAFF.

This clone was detected only once. The V call is TRBV7-2, the J call TRBJ2-7; TRBD2 might be the D (6 bases). Trimming left V 1 base short and J 3 bases short, with 13 bases between. Germline CDR1 reads SGHTA; CDR2 reads FQGNSA. This CDR3 region has 15 residues. CDR3 sequence reads: CASSLVGGHYYEQYF. The CDR3 DNA reads as TGTGCCAGCAGCTTAGTCGGGGGTCACTACTACGAGCAGTACTTC.

The V and J genes are TRBV9 and TRBJ2-3, with TRBD2 identical over 13 bases. Germline loops: CDR1 SGDLS, CDR2 YYNGEE. The V segment lost 2 bases and the J segment 4 bases; nucleotides outside the gene matches: 10. The CDR3 runs to 18 residues. The CDR3 protein is CASSVRGLAGKRSDTQYF. CDR3 DNA: TGTGCCAGCAGCGTGAGGGGACTAGCGGGAAAACGGTCAGATACGCAGTATTTT.

The chain combines TRBV30 with TRBJ1-6; D might be TRBD1 (5 bases). Germline-derived CDR1 and CDR2 are GTSNPN and SVGIG (reference sequence). Trimming took off 2 bases at V and 7 bases at J, with 6 bases between the two ends. The CDR3 runs 12 residues. The CDR3 spells CAWSPGNSPLHF. The DNA of the CDR3 is TGTGCCTGGAGTCCAGGGAATTCACCCCTCCACTTT.

Here the CDR3 DNA reads TGTTCGACAGGGACCTACAATGAGCAGTTCTTC. Amino acids: CSTGTYNEQFF. This sequence joins TRBV6-5 and TRBJ2-1; 7 nucleotides match TRBD1. The CDR3 spans 11 residues. Per germline, CDR1 MNHEY and CDR2 SVGAGI.

The sample holds a few counts of this clone. J is TRBJ1-1 and V is TRBV2; D gene unclear. The CDR3 has 13 residues. The V gene lost 7 bases and the J gene lost 1 base, with 10 bases spanning the gap. The germline CDR1 and CDR2 sequences are SNHLY and FYNNEI. CDR3 protein: CASNYVKNTEAFF. DNA of the CDR3: TGTGCCAGCAATTATGTTAAGAACACTGAAGCTTTCTTT. Full variable domain (rest looked up from reference TRBV2 and TRBJ1-1): EPEVTQTPSHQVTQMGQEVILRCVPISNHLYFYWYRQILGQKVEFLVSFYNNEISEKSEIFDDQFSVERPDGSNFTLKIRSTKLEDSAMYFCASNYVKNTEAFFGQGTRLTVV.

The J gene is TRBJ1-1, the V gene TRBV5-1; TRBD1 might be the D (6 bases). The CDR3 covers 14 residues. V was trimmed by 4 bases and J by 3 bases, leaving 13 bases between them. The V gene's germline CDR1 is SGHRS and CDR2 YFSETQ. The CDR3 DNA follows: TGCGCCAGCAGCCCAGGGGAAAGGGACACTGAAGCTTTCTTT. Residues: CASSPGERDTEAFF.

V and J are TRBV6-5 and TRBJ1-5; D remains unclear. Deletions cut 4 bases from V and 4 bases from J, with 5 bases between. CDR1 and CDR2 (germline): MNHEY, SVGAGI. The CDR3 consists of 12 residues. The CDR3 DNA follows: TGTGCCAGCAGTTCCCAGAATCAGCCCCAGCATTTT. Residues: CASSSQNQPQHF.

The chain combines TRBV25-1 with TRBJ1-6; D call uncertain. The CDR3 length is 15 residues. Germline lookup yields CDR1 MGHDK and CDR2 SYGVNS. Between the trimmed V and J ends, which lost 1 base and 7 bases, there was a span of 11 bases. Here the CDR3 reads CASSESPTGNSPLHF. CDR3 coding DNA: TGTGCCAGCAGTGAATCACCCACCGGGAATTCACCCCTCCACTTT.

This chain links TRBV19 with TRBJ2-7; TRBD1 might be the D (6 bases). V lost 4 bases, J lost 5 bases, and 15 bases lay in between. CDR1 and CDR2 (germline): LNHDA, SQIVND (reference sequence). The CDR3 length is 14 residues. The CDR3 loop is CASSTSHGGDEQYF. DNA of the CDR3: TGTGCCAGTAGTACCTCCCATGGGGGCGACGAGCAGTACTTC.

The chain combines TRBV12-3 or TRBV12-4 with TRBJ1-2; no clear D gene. This CDR3 contains 11 residues. Trimming pared 6 bases from V and 7 bases from J, leaving 9 bases between. This CDR3 reads CASRRVGGYTF. CDR3 coding DNA: TGTGCCAGCAGACGGGTTGGTGGCTACACCTTC.

This rearrangement joins TRBV2 to TRBJ2-2, with 9 bases that match TRBD1. The CDR3 runs 15 residues. The junction had 5 bases not matched to a gene; V was cut back by 2 bases and J by 7 bases. Germline V CDR1 and CDR2: SNHLY, FYNNEI. CDR3 in DNA: TGTGCCAGCAGTGAACTACAGGGGGCGGTCGGGGAGCTGTTTTTT. This translates into CASSELQGAVGELFF.

The J gene is TRBJ2-5, the V gene TRBV5-1; D call uncertain. V dropped 3 bases and J dropped 3 bases, with 6 bases sitting between them. Germline V gives CDR1 SGHRS, CDR2 YFSETQ. The CDR3 length is 12 residues. The CDR3 bases are TGCGCCAGCAGCTCAGGAAAAGAGACCCAGTACTTC. It translates to CASSSGKETQYF.

This clone was picked up one time. Written as DNA, the CDR3 is TGTGCCAGCAGCCTGGCTGGGGGACAGGTGAACACTGAAGCTTTCTTT. As protein: CASSLAGGQVNTEAFF. The V gene is TRBV27, the J gene TRBJ1-1, with 8 bases aligning to TRBD1. This CDR3 region has 16 residues. V lost 6 bases, J lost 0 bases, and 9 bases stayed unmatched. Germline V lookup: CDR1 MNHEY, CDR2 SMNVEV (reference sequence).

The genes are TRBV5-5 and TRBJ2-2; the D is unclear. The CDR3 spans 17 residues. Germline assignment: CDR1 SGHKS and CDR2 YYEKEE (reference sequence). The V gene lost 0 bases and the J gene lost 6 bases, with 18 bases spanning the gap. The CDR3 sequence is CASSLVVSSLVSGELFF. DNA of the CDR3: TGTGCCAGCAGCTTGGTAGTTAGTAGCCTGGTTTCCGGGGAGCTGTTTTTT.

This clone was detected many times. This chain joins TRBV4-1 and TRBJ1-4; the D is unclear. The V gene's germline CDR1 is MGHRA and CDR2 YSYEKL. This CDR3 region has 17 residues. V lost 0 bases to trimming and J lost 0 bases, with 11 bases between them. The CDR3 nucleotides read TGCGCCAGCAGCCAAGATCACGGGGTTGCAACTAATGAAAAACTGTTTTTT. Translation: CASSQDHGVATNEKLFF.

The chain carries TRBV9 and TRBJ2-2, with 8 bases that match TRBD2. J lost 3 bases, V lost 3 bases, and 10 bases had no gene match. The CDR3 consists of 17 residues. Germline V gene sequence: CDR1 SGDLS, CDR2 YYNGEE. DNA for the CDR3: TGTGCCAGCAGCGAGCCCCAGCGGGGGACCGACACCGGGGAGCTGTTTTTT. This codes for CASSEPQRGTDTGELFF.

This sequence joins TRBV5-5 and TRBJ1-1; tentative D call: TRBD1 (5 bases). V was pared by 4 bases and J by 6 bases, with 10 bases between. The CDR3 is made up of 12 amino acids. Germline CDR1 reads SGHKS; CDR2 reads YYEKEE (reference sequence). CDR3 nucleotide sequence: TGTGCCAGCAGCGTGGGGCAGTCTGAAGCTTTCTTT. Its protein is CASSVGQSEAFF.

The rearrangement links TRBV29-1 to TRBJ1-1; 9 bases align to TRBD1. V shed 7 bases, J shed 7 bases, and the junction held 10 bases outside the gene matches. This CDR3 comprises 13 residues. Per the germline V gene, CDR1 is SQVTM and CDR2 is ANQGSEA. The CDR3 DNA reads as TGCAGCGCCCGGGGGACAGGGAGGAGTGAAGCTTTCTTT. This codes for CSARGTGRSEAFF. Drawing the rest from reference TRBV29-1 and TRBJ1-1, the complete variable domain is SAVISQKPSRDICQRGTSLTIQCQVDSQVTMMFWYRQQPGQSLTLIATANQGSEATYESGFVIDKFPISRPNLTFSTLTVSNMSPEDSSIYLCSARGTGRSEAFFGQGTRLTVV.

The rearrangement joins TRBV3-1 (or the pseudogene TRBV3-2) to TRBJ2-3; no firm D call. This CDR3 spans 15 amino acids. V shed 0 bases and J shed 1 base, with 8 bases lying between them. Germline V gene data show CDR1 as LGHDT and CDR2 as YNNKEL (reference sequence). The CDR3 coding sequence is TGTGCCAGCAGCCAAGATCCCTGGCGCACAGATACGCAGTATTTT. Amino acids: CASSQDPWRTDTQYF.

The chain combines TRBV5-6 with TRBJ2-7; D is perhaps TRBD2 (5 bases). Germline-derived CDR1 and CDR2 are SGHDT and YYEEEE. The CDR3 length is 14 residues. Deletions cut 4 bases from V and 3 bases from J, with 14 bases between. For the CDR3, the DNA is TGTGCCAGCAGCGATCGGGGAACAGTCTACGAGCAGTACTTC. This codes for CASSDRGTVYEQYF.

This clone was detected only a few times. This chain links TRBV5-1 with TRBJ2-3, with TRBD2 as a possible D gene (5 bases). Germline-derived CDR1 and CDR2 are SGHRS and YFSETQ. Trimming took off 2 bases at V and 1 base at J, with 20 bases between the two ends. The CDR3 is 18 amino acids. CDR3 residues: CASSFRGLASYGTDTQYF. As DNA, the CDR3 is TGCGCCAGCAGCTTCCGGGGTTTAGCATCATATGGCACAGATACGCAGTATTTT.

V and J are TRBV5-4 and TRBJ1-2; possible D gene TRBD1, 5 bases. The length of the CDR3 is 15 residues. Germline V gives CDR1 SGHNT, CDR2 YYREEE (reference sequence). Trimming cost V 1 base and J 8 bases, with 18 bases left between them. Here the CDR3 reads CASSLFNRQWEGYTF. In DNA form, the CDR3 reads TGTGCCAGCAGCTTGTTTAACAGGCAGTGGGAAGGCTACACCTTC.

The chain couples TRBV2 to TRBJ1-3, with TRBD1 matching 8 bases. CDR1 SNHLY and CDR2 FYNNEI come from the germline V gene. CDR3 length: 18 amino acids. V shed 2 bases, J shed 6 bases, and the junction held 15 bases outside the gene matches. The CDR3 nucleotides read TGTGCCAGCAGTGAAAACCCCTCCGGACAGGGCCGGGAAAACACCATATATTTT. Encoded protein: CASSENPSGQGRENTIYF.